Sequencing of this TCR beta chain was carried out in a study of OX40 agonist ivuxolimab in advanced cancers. Study background: All patients had ivuxolimab intravenously every 2 weeks at 0.01 to 10 mg/kg.

General study points: Antigen specificity of clonally expanded peripheral T cells was not established.

TCRdb's copy holds only in-frame clones and misses some; the assay was immunoSEQ multiplex PCR. This table has roughly 80,000 clones, around 84% appearing once. A note on this clone: Its target is unknown.

The sequencing here drew on CD4+ or CD8+ T cells sorted from blood, taken in a trial of the OX40 agonist ivuxolimab. This sequence was found in an adult with an advanced solid tumor such as melanoma, head and neck, liver or kidney cancer.

Here the CDR3 DNA reads TGTGCCAGCAGACAGACAGGGTACGAGCAGTACTTC. It encodes CASRQTGYEQYF. V usage is TRBV28 and J usage is TRBJ2-7, with TRBD1 identical over 7 bases. This CDR3 is 12 amino acids long. V lost 6 bases to trimming and J lost 4 bases; unmatched junction nucleotides: 3. Looked up from germline, CDR1 is MDHEN and CDR2 is SYDVKM.